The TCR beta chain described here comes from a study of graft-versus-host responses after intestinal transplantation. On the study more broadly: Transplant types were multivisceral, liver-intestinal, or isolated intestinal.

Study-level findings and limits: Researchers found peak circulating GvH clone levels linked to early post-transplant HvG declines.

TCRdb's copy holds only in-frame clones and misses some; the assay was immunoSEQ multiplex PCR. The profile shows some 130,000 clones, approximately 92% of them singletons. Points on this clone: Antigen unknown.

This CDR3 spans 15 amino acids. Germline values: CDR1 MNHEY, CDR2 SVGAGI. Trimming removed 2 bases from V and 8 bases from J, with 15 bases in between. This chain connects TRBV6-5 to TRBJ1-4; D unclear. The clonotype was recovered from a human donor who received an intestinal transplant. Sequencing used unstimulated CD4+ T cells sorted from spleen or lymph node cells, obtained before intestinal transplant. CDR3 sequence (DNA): TGTGCCAGCAGTTACGATTTCCGGTCAAGGGAAAAACTGTTTTTT. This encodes CASSYDFRSREKLFF.